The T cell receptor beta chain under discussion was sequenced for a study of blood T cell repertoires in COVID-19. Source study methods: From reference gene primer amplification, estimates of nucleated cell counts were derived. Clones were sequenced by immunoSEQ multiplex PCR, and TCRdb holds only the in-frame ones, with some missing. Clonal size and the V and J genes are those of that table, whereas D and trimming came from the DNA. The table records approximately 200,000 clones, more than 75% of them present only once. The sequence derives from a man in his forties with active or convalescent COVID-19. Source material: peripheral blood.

The CDR3 protein is CAGGRRETYNEQFF. The CDR3 coding sequence is TGTGCCGGAGGGCGGCGGGAGACCTACAATGAGCAGTTCTTC. This chain joins TRBV19 and TRBJ2-1, with 7 bases that match TRBD2. Per germline, CDR1 LNHDA and CDR2 SQIVND (reference sequence). CDR3 length equals 14 residues. The V gene end was trimmed by 11 bases and the J gene end by 2 bases; junction bases not matched to a gene: 9.